This passage covers 7 T cell receptor beta chains from one sample sequenced in a study of blood T cell repertoires in COVID-19. The method was immunoSEQ multiplex PCR; TCRdb's version includes in-frame clones alone and lacks a portion of them. The profile shows 50,000 or so clones, 85% of them singletons. The sequencing input was peripheral blood. The receptors derive from a human donor in a cohort sampled during active COVID-19.

This chain links TRBV5-1 with TRBJ1-1, with TRBD1 identical over 9 bases. The germline CDR1 and CDR2 sequences are SGHRS and YFSETQ. With V trimmed by 1 base and J by 5 bases, 12 bases remained unmatched. This CDR3 is built from 17 residues. The CDR3 DNA sequence: TGCGCCAGCAGCTTGAACTTTGCGACAGGGGGTAAGACTGAAGCTTTCTTT. Amino acid sequence: CASSLNFATGGKTEAFF.

This clone was picked up one time. The V call is TRBV2, the J call TRBJ2-1; unclear D gene. CDR1 SNHLY and CDR2 FYNNEI come from the germline V gene. The CDR3 is made up of 12 amino acids. V was cut by 6 bases and J by 6 bases, with 9 bases left in between. CDR3 loop: CASRQSFNEQFF. CDR3 sequence (DNA): TGTGCCAGCAGGCAGTCTTTCAATGAGCAGTTCTTC. Complete variable domain (other parts from reference TRBV2 and TRBJ2-1): EPEVTQTPSHQVTQMGQEVILRCVPISNHLYFYWYRQILGQKVEFLVSFYNNEISEKSEIFDDQFSVERPDGSNFTLKIRSTKLEDSAMYFCASRQSFNEQFFGPGTRLTVL.

This clone has only one observation. The V gene is TRBV5-4, the J gene TRBJ1-1; 7 bases line up with TRBD1. Trimming took 4 bases from V and 7 from J; bases not matched to a gene: 7. The V gene's germline CDR1 is SGHNT and CDR2 YYREEE (reference sequence). CDR3 size: 13 residues. CDR3 sequence: CASSRDRDGEAFF. Here the CDR3 DNA reads TGTGCCAGCAGCCGCGACAGGGATGGTGAAGCTTTCTTT.

The CDR3 is CATRLASGTGELFF. In DNA form, the CDR3 reads TGTGCCACCAGACTCGCCTCGGGCACCGGGGAGCTGTTTTTT. This rearrangement joins TRBV6-5 to TRBJ2-2; D gene unclear. The germline V gene encodes CDR1 MNHEY and CDR2 SVGAGI. The CDR3 totals 14 residues. V shed 10 bases and J shed 4 bases, with 16 bases lying between them.

This chain connects TRBV27 to TRBJ1-5; TRBD1 agrees at 7 bases. This CDR3 contains 15 residues. The V and J ends lost 3 bases and 2 bases, in that order; junction bases with no gene match: 4. CDR1 and CDR2 from the germline V gene are MNHEY and SMNVEV (reference sequence). Here the CDR3 DNA reads TGTGCCAGCAGTTTGTCCGGGACAGGCAATCAGCCCCAGCATTTT. Its translation is CASSLSGTGNQPQHF.

This clone occurred a few times. The chain has TRBV2 and TRBJ1-6, with 10 bases that match TRBD1. The CDR3 is made up of 14 amino acids. Germline V gene data show CDR1 as SNHLY and CDR2 as FYNNEI. J gave up 6 bases and V 6 bases, and 2 bases lay outside the gene matches. CDR3 protein: CASRGTGANSPLHF. CDR3 DNA sequence: TGTGCCAGCAGAGGGACAGGGGCTAATTCACCCCTCCACTTT.

The rearrangement joins TRBV27 to TRBJ1-1; 8 bases are shared with TRBD1. This CDR3 contains 14 residues. J gave up 3 bases and V 7 bases, and 7 bases lay outside the gene matches. CDR1 MNHEY and CDR2 SMNVEV come from the germline V gene (reference sequence). CDR3: CASNRGGHDTEAFF. The CDR3 nucleotides are TGTGCCAGCAACAGGGGGGGGCACGACACTGAAGCTTTCTTT.